This record concerns one T cell receptor (beta chain) sequence. The length of the CDR3 is 11 residues. Germline trimming cut 8 bases from V and 7 bases from J; bases unmatched to any gene: 4. In germline, CDR1 is GTSNPN, CDR2 SVGIG (reference sequence). This sample is part of a study of T-cell reconstitution after alpha-beta-depleted transplantation in children. It was with unique molecular identifiers that the TCRbeta library was prepared. In TCRdb, the PCR reads were re-called with MiXCR into one record per CDR3 protein. The table shows fewer than 550,000 distinct CDR3 sequences, with about a tenth occurring only once.

V usage is TRBV30 and J usage is TRBJ2-7; 11 bases fit TRBD1. The specimen was PBMCs from the stem cell graft donor, collected from the stem cell graft. The origin of this receptor is a human donor who donated a stem cell graft to a child with acute myeloid leukemia. CDR3 bases: TGTGCCCTGGACAGGGGGCTGGAGCAGTACGTC. As protein: CALDRGLEQYV.